This T cell receptor (beta chain) was profiled in a study of T-cell reconstitution after alpha-beta-depleted transplantation in children. Library preparation (for TCRbeta) was performed with unique molecular identifiers. MiXCR was run by TCRdb on the PCR reads, yielding one entry per CDR3 protein. The repertoire holds about 500,000 distinct CDR3 sequences, about 30% seen once, with about 2.3% in the top ten. This clonotype was observed a few times. Germline V lookup: CDR1 SGDLS, CDR2 YYNGEE. This CDR3 region has 15 residues. Trimming shortened V by 0 bases and J by 0 bases, and 10 bases separated the two germline ends.

This specimen was PBMCs from the stem cell graft donor, taken from the stem cell graft. The sequence came from a human donor who donated a stem cell graft to a child with aplastic anemia. V and J are TRBV9 and TRBJ2-7; no clear D. The CDR3: CASSVAEGNSYEQYF. CDR3 DNA: TGTGCCAGCAGCGTAGCAGAAGGGAACTCCTACGAGCAGTACTTC.